Listed here are 16 T cell receptor beta chains from one sample, sequenced in a study of T cells in Graves' hyperthyroidism and ophthalmopathy. RNA transcripts yielded amplified TCR beta CDR3 regions. TCR CDR3 underwent first-round RT-PCR with the HTBI primer set. Each CDR3 protein gets one entry after TCRdb re-called the multiplex PCR reads with MiXCR. Here the sample spans over 700,000 distinct CDR3 sequences, about 19% being singletons. The sample was blood. The receptors originated from a woman aged 50 to 65 with Graves' hyperthyroidism that later progressed to Graves' ophthalmopathy.

The chain has TRBV20-1 and TRBJ2-5, with 10 bases identical to TRBD1. Germline values: CDR1 DFQATT, CDR2 SNEGSKA (reference sequence). V lost 5 bases to trimming and J lost 5 bases; unmatched junction nucleotides: 5. This CDR3 has 13 amino acids. The CDR3 spells CSARTGGYETQYF. The CDR3 bases are TGCAGTGCTCGGACAGGGGGGTATGAGACCCAGTACTTC.

This clonotype was observed many times. This sequence joins TRBV7-3 and TRBJ2-3; 10 bases fit TRBD2. From germline, CDR1 is SGHTA and CDR2 FQGTGA. V lost 5 bases and J lost 1; bases outside the gene matches: 6. The CDR3 extends over 16 amino acids. CDR3 sequence reads: CASSANLAGGTDTQYF. CDR3 in DNA: TGTGCCAGCAGCGCGAATCTAGCGGGGGGCACAGATACGCAGTATTTT.

This clonotype was found a few times. The J gene is TRBJ1-1, the V gene TRBV20-1, with 7 positions matching TRBD1. Trimming at V came to 2 bases and at J to 3 bases, leaving 18 bases not matched to a gene. The CDR3 length is 18 residues. Germline V gene data show CDR1 as DFQATT and CDR2 as SNEGSKA (reference sequence). The CDR3 DNA sequence: TGCAGTGCTAGAACGTTACCAGGGGGGGTTGCCATCGACACTGAAGCTTTCTTT. Its translation is CSARTLPGGVAIDTEAFF.

This clonotype was seen repeatedly, ten times or more. The chain joins TRBV20-1 to TRBJ1-1; possibly TRBD1 for D (6 bases). Germline CDR1 reads DFQATT; CDR2 reads SNEGSKA (reference sequence). The CDR3 length is 14 residues. V lost 3 bases to trimming and J lost 1 base, with 12 bases between them. CDR3 loop: CSARSGARNTEAFF. CDR3 sequence (DNA): TGCAGTGCTAGGTCAGGGGCTCGGAACACTGAAGCTTTCTTT.

This clonotype turned up a few times. V usage is TRBV4-1 and J usage is TRBJ2-7; 9 nucleotides align to TRBD1. CDR1 is MGHRA, CDR2 YSYEKL, per germline. The CDR3 is 15 residues long. J gave up 5 bases and V 4 bases, and 9 bases lay outside the gene matches. CDR3 residues: CASSRVWTGADEQYF. As DNA, the CDR3 is TGCGCCAGCAGCCGAGTGTGGACAGGGGCGGACGAGCAGTACTTC.

This clonotype was seen repeatedly, ten times or more. The genes are TRBV20-1 and TRBJ1-5; D unclear. The CDR3 loop spans 12 amino acids. Germline V gene data show CDR1 as DFQATT and CDR2 as SNEGSKA (reference sequence). The V gene lost 5 bases and the J gene lost 7 bases, with 12 bases spanning the gap. The CDR3 DNA follows: TGCAGTGCTGTGACTAACGGCCAGCCCCAGCATTTT. Residues: CSAVTNGQPQHF.

The sample holds many counts of this clonotype. V usage is TRBV12-3 or TRBV12-4 and J usage is TRBJ2-5, with D perhaps matching TRBD1 (6 bases). The CDR3 covers 16 residues. V lost 0 bases to trimming and J lost 5 bases, with 16 bases between them. CDR3 sequence (DNA): TGTGCCAGCAGTTTAGCGGCAGGGGCTCCGGGGGAGACCCAGTACTTC. It is translated as CASSLAAGAPGETQYF.

This clonotype occurred many times. The chain couples TRBV11-2 to TRBJ2-7; possible D gene TRBD1, 5 bases. V was shortened by 3 bases and J by 1 base, with 13 bases between the two germline ends. Germline V gives CDR1 SGHAT, CDR2 FQNNGV. The CDR3 covers 15 residues. The CDR3 DNA reads TGTGCCAGCAGCTTTTCTTCAGGGCAGTCCTACGAGCAGTACTTC. This translates into CASSFSSGQSYEQYF.

In its sample, this clonotype was seen many times. For the CDR3, the DNA is TGCAGCGCACTACTAGCGGGGGGGCAGCAGACCCAGTACTTC. It translates to CSALLAGGQQTQYF. This chain uses TRBV20-1 with TRBJ2-5; 13 bases map to TRBD2. Germline CDR1 reads DFQATT; CDR2 reads SNEGSKA (reference sequence). This CDR3 contains 14 residues.

The chain carries TRBV6-5 and TRBJ1-1; 9 bases match TRBD1. After removal of 4 bases from V and 6 bases from J, the junction contained 9 bases not matched to a gene. This CDR3 is built from 15 residues. Germline CDR1 and CDR2: MNHEY and SVGAGI. The CDR3 loop is CASSSTGGGAPEAFF. The CDR3 DNA reads TGTGCCAGCAGTTCCACAGGGGGCGGAGCCCCTGAAGCTTTCTTT.

In this sample, this clonotype turned up many times. The DNA of the CDR3 is TGTGCCAGCTCAGAGACTAGCGGGGGACGCGAGCAGTACTTC. Translation gives CASSETSGGREQYF. The chain carries TRBV6-1 and TRBJ2-7, with 12 bases fitting TRBD2. Germline CDR1 and CDR2: MNHNS and SASEGT. J lost 6 bases, V lost 8 bases, and 8 bases had no gene match. The CDR3 loop spans 14 amino acids.

In its sample, this clonotype was seen a few times. V and J are TRBV3-1 and TRBJ2-6, with D unclear. This CDR3 contains 17 residues. The V gene lost 0 bases and the J gene lost 0 bases, with 9 bases spanning the gap. In germline, CDR1 is LGHDT, CDR2 YNNKEL (reference sequence). CDR3 coding DNA: TGTGCCAGCAGCCAAGATCTAGGACGCTCTGGGGCCAACGTCCTGACTTTC. The encoded protein is CASSQDLGRSGANVLTF.

This CDR3 is CASSEQGSRHEKLFF. In DNA form, the CDR3 reads TGTGCCAGCAGTGAACAAGGAAGTCGTCATGAAAAACTGTTTTTT. The gene calls are TRBV6-1 and TRBJ1-4; D gene ambiguous. The CDR3 totals 15 residues. V shed 2 bases and J shed 6 bases, with 13 bases lying between them. CDR1 and CDR2 from the germline V gene are MNHNS and SASEGT.

A few counts support this clonotype. The chain couples TRBV10-1 to TRBJ2-7; D not certain. Germline lookup yields CDR1 WNHNN and CDR2 SYGVQD (reference sequence). This CDR3 contains 14 residues. Between the trimmed V and J ends, which lost 4 bases and 6 bases, there was a span of 16 bases. The CDR3 coding sequence is TGCGCCAGCAGTGTATCCCCCCAGGAGAGCGAGCAGTACTTC. It codes for CASSVSPQESEQYF.

Of note for this clonotype: Germline is not matched at one junction end, which may reflect a read error. The V gene is TRBV18, the J gene TRBJ2-2; D perhaps matches TRBD2 (5 bases). The CDR3 is 13 residues long. Germline loops: CDR1 KGHSH, CDR2 LQKENI. The CDR3 bases are TGTGCCAGCTCTGGACCTAGCACCGGGGAGCTGGTTTTT. Its protein is CASSGPSTGELVF.

This clonotype was counted between two and nine times. The chain employs TRBV6-1 and TRBJ1-1, with D possibly being TRBD1 (6 bases). This CDR3 is built from 13 residues. V shed 11 bases and J shed 5 bases, with 18 bases lying between them. Germline V gives CDR1 MNHNS, CDR2 SASEGT. The CDR3 sequence: CALTGQVDTEAFF. The CDR3 bases are TGTGCCTTAACAGGGCAGGTGGATACTGAAGCTTTCTTT.